The clone carrying this TCR beta chain was detected many times. The antigen is not known. These data originate in a study of blood T cells in healthy people across ages. Regarding the study as a whole: Comparison with aged donors showed that long-lived donors had more naive CD4+ cells and higher diversity. There was no known CMV status for donors, so expanded clonotype changes were possibly confounded. It was held that the diversity estimates obtained from one million T cells were underestimates.

The second PCR ran 7 to 11 cycles with a sample-barcoded 5' primer and J-beta primers. MiXCR, run by TCRdb on the 5' RACE reads, gives a single entry per CDR3 protein. Among almost 550,000 distinct CDR3 sequences listed, around 24% were seen once. V shed 1 base, J shed 8 bases, and the junction held 7 bases outside the gene matches. The CDR3 has 15 amino acids. The germline V gene has CDR1 LGHDT and CDR2 YNNKEL (reference sequence). The data also belong to a second study, concerning T cells of mothers and their children. That study reports: Sample barcodes plus 2-4 random nucleotides came from the M1S primer.

This sequence joins TRBV3-1 and TRBJ2-1; TRBD1 matches at 8 bases. The receptor was isolated from a boy aged 5 to 17 in good health. Sequencing was carried out using blood. CDR3 residues: CASSQGNNRGDEQFF. For the CDR3, the DNA is TGTGCCAGCAGCCAAGGGAATAACAGGGGGGATGAGCAGTTCTTC.